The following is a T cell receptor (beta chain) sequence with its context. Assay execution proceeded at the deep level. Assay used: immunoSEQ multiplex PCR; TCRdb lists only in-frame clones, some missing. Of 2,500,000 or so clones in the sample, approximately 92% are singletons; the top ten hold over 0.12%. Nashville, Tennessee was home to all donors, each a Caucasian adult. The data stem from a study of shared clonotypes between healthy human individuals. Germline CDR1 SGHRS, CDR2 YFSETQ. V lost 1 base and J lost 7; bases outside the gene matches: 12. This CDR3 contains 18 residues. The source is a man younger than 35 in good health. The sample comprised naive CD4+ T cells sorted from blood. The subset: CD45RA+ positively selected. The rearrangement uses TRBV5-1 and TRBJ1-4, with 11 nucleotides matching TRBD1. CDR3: CASSLRVPGQGATEKLFF. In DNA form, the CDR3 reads TGCGCCAGCAGCTTGCGGGTTCCCGGACAGGGGGCTACTGAAAAACTGTTTTTT.